These 14 T cell receptor beta chains were sequenced from one sample in a study of shared clonotypes between healthy human individuals. Assay: immunoSEQ multiplex PCR; the TCRdb copy retains only in-frame clones and omits some. The sample lists about 1 million clones; under 80% were seen once. The specimen was memory CD4+ T cells sorted from blood. The sample's subset: CD45RA-negative fraction. These TCRs come from a man in his late teens or twenties in good health.

In this sample, this clone turned up a few times. The CDR3 region is CASSPPLMHNSPLHF. The CDR3 bases are TGTGCCAGCTCACCACCGCTAATGCATAATTCACCCCTCCACTTT. The chain uses TRBV18 and TRBJ1-6; D is unclear. The germline V gene encodes CDR1 KGHSH and CDR2 LQKENI. This CDR3 contains 15 residues. The V and J ends lost 0 bases and 5 bases respectively, with 8 bases between them.

This clone occurred a few times. The CDR3 region has the DNA TGTGCCAGCAGTACAGGGTTCTCTGGGGCCAACGTCCTGACTTTC. Its protein is CASSTGFSGANVLTF. The V gene is TRBV25-1, the J gene TRBJ2-6, with a weak D call TRBD1 (6 bases). V was cut by 5 bases and J by 0 bases, with 8 bases left in between. This CDR3 comprises 15 residues. Per germline, CDR1 MGHDK and CDR2 SYGVNS.

The chain links TRBV7-9 to TRBJ2-1; D ambiguous. This CDR3 comprises 14 residues. From germline, CDR1 is SEHNR and CDR2 FQNEAQ (reference sequence). Trimming pared 5 bases from V and 8 bases from J, leaving 16 bases between. CDR3 protein: CASSVSRHWDEQFF. CDR3 nucleotide sequence: TGTGCCAGCAGCGTCTCCCGGCATTGGGATGAGCAGTTCTTC.

V usage is TRBV7-2 and J usage is TRBJ1-2; 7 nucleotides line up with TRBD1. The CDR3 is 12 residues long. Trimming took 5 bases from V and 5 from J; bases not matched to a gene: 2. The germline gives CDR1 SGHTA, CDR2 FQGNSA. The CDR3: CASSQGEYGYTF. The CDR3 DNA reads as TGTGCCAGCAGCCAGGGGGAGTATGGCTACACCTTC.

The rearrangement uses TRBV6-1 and TRBJ2-6, with TRBD2 as a possible D gene (7 bases). Germline V gene data show CDR1 as MNHNS and CDR2 as SASEGT. There are 15 residues in the CDR3. Trimming took 7 bases from V and 4 from J, leaving 14 bases between them. The chain's CDR3 is CASTQGGAGANVLTF. In DNA, the CDR3 is TGTGCCAGCACCCAAGGGGGGGCAGGGGCCAACGTCCTGACTTTC.

This clone appeared many times. This chain's CDR3 is CAWSKGKQPQHF. CDR3 nucleotide sequence: TGTGCCTGGAGTAAGGGGAAACAGCCCCAGCATTTT. This chain connects TRBV30 to TRBJ1-5, with D possibly matching TRBD1 (5 bases). CDR1 is GTSNPN, CDR2 SVGIG, per germline (reference sequence). V was clipped by 2 bases and J by 7 bases, with 9 bases between them. This CDR3 region has 12 residues.

The chain carries TRBV10-3 and TRBJ1-1; D might be TRBD1 (5 bases). The CDR3 covers 16 residues. The germline CDR1 and CDR2 sequences are ENHRY and SYGVKD. V was shortened by 4 bases and J by 3 bases, with 18 bases between the two germline ends. CDR3 coding DNA: TGTGCCATCAGTGTCAGGGTCGGAGAAAGGGACACTGAAGCTTTCTTT. Its translation: CAISVRVGERDTEAFF.

This rearrangement joins TRBV6-6 to TRBJ1-5, with 9 bases aligning to TRBD1. The CDR3 is 16 amino acids. The junction had 8 bases not matched to a gene; V was cut back by 4 bases and J by 4 bases. In germline, CDR1 is MNHNY, CDR2 SVGAGI (reference sequence). The CDR3: CASSSPDRGRNQPQHF. CDR3 DNA sequence: TGTGCCAGCAGTTCCCCGGACAGGGGCCGGAATCAGCCCCAGCATTTT.

There are a few counts of this clone. The CDR3 is CASSYEGGPNTEAFF. CDR3 coding DNA: TGTGCCAGCAGTTACGAGGGGGGACCGAACACTGAAGCTTTCTTT. J is TRBJ1-1 and V is TRBV6-6, with a tentative D call TRBD1 (6 bases). The CDR3 covers 15 residues. CDR1 and CDR2 from the germline V gene are MNHNY and SVGAGI (reference sequence). The ends were cut back, 2 bases at V and 1 base at J, with 11 bases in the middle.

V usage is TRBV7-2 and J usage is TRBJ2-5; 7 positions match TRBD1. With V trimmed by 7 bases and J by 4 bases, 12 bases remained unmatched. This CDR3 spans 15 amino acids. The germline CDR1 and CDR2 sequences are SGHTA and FQGNSA. The CDR3 region has the DNA TGTGCCAGCAACGTGATGACAGGGAGTGGAGAGACCCAGTACTTC. Its protein is CASNVMTGSGETQYF.

The chain carries TRBV19 and TRBJ2-7, with TRBD2 matching over 11 bases. The junction had 10 bases not matched to a gene; V was cut back by 4 bases and J by 5 bases. This CDR3 has 16 residues. CDR1 is LNHDA and CDR2 is SQIVND in the germline V gene (reference sequence). The CDR3 reads CASSKPASGRLDEQYF. The CDR3 coding sequence is TGTGCCAGTAGTAAACCCGCTAGCGGGAGGTTGGACGAGCAGTACTTC.

This rearrangement joins TRBV11-2 to TRBJ2-7; no clear D. CDR1 is SGHAT, CDR2 FQNNGV, per germline. This CDR3 has 14 amino acids. The V and J ends lost 0 bases and 0 bases respectively, with 6 bases between them. In DNA form, the CDR3 reads TGTGCCAGCAGCTTAGAAGGCACCTCCTACGAGCAGTACTTC. Its protein product is CASSLEGTSYEQYF. The variable domain in full, with the rest retrieved from reference TRBV11-2 and TRBJ2-7, is EAGVAQSPRYKIIEKRQSVAFWCNPISGHATLYWYQQILGQGPKLLIQFQNNGVVDDSQLPKDRFSAERLKGVDSTLKIQPAKLEDSAVYLCASSLEGTSYEQYFGPGTRLTVT.

The rearrangement uses TRBV14 and TRBJ1-2, with 7 bases that match TRBD1. The CDR3 is made up of 15 amino acids. Germline loops: CDR1 SGHDN, CDR2 FVKESK. V lost 5 bases, J lost 3 bases, and 9 bases stayed unmatched. The DNA of the CDR3 is TGTGCCAGCAGCGTCCCCGGGACAGCCTACTATGGCTACACCTTC. Its protein is CASSVPGTAYYGYTF. The variable domain in full, with the rest retrieved from reference TRBV14 and TRBJ1-2, is EAGVTQFPSHSVIEKGQTVTLRCDPISGHDNLYWYRRVMGKEIKFLLHFVKESKQDESGMPNNRFLAERTGGTYSTLKVQPAELEDSGVYFCASSVPGTAYYGYTFGSGTRLTVV.

The chain links TRBV5-1 to TRBJ2-1; a weak D match, TRBD2 (5 bases). The CDR3 has 14 amino acids. Deletions cut 0 bases from V and 9 bases from J, with 13 bases between. Per germline, CDR1 SGHRS and CDR2 YFSETQ. CDR3 loop: CASSLGRTYGEQFF. The DNA for the CDR3 is TGCGCCAGCAGCTTGGGACGGACTTATGGTGAGCAGTTCTTC.